This entry concerns a single T cell receptor beta chain. The data were obtained in a study of blood T cell repertoires in COVID-19. CDR3 length equals 14 residues. Germline loops: CDR1 LGHDT, CDR2 YNNKEL (reference sequence). J gave up 6 bases and V 4 bases, and 9 bases lay outside the gene matches. Measured with immunoSEQ multiplex PCR; TCRdb has only the in-frame clones, and not every one. The table lists about 200,000 clones, approximately 87% of them singletons. This TCR was recovered from a woman between 65 and 79 years old with acute or convalescent COVID-19. Sequenced sample: peripheral blood. The genes are TRBV3-1 (or the pseudogene TRBV3-2) and TRBJ2-7, with TRBD1 matching 7 bases. Written as DNA, the CDR3 is TGTGCCAGCAGCCTCAAGGGGGCCGGGGTCGAGCAGTACTTC. This translates into CASSLKGAGVEQYF.